Only a few counts were recorded for the clone carrying this T cell receptor (beta chain). Its cognate antigen is unknown. From the RACE reads, TCRdb called clonotypes with MiXCR, one entry per CDR3 protein. This sample has roughly 180,000 distinct CDR3 sequences, with about 20% found just once. The data are from a study of human T cells and chemical hapten exposure. Study-level information: The scalp of each patient received a weekly diphenylcyclopropenone dose for the full roughly 25-week study. Study-wide results and caveats: Patch test scores rose with PT1 expanded TCR counts, a positive correlation. Unchanged with DPC sensitization were TCRs above 1 in 1000 frequency.

V lost 2 bases and J lost 3; bases outside the gene matches: 8. Germline CDR1 and CDR2: SGDLS and YYNGEE. The CDR3 loop spans 17 amino acids. Sample time point: patch test 1, 2 weeks after DPC sensitization. Treatment noted: therapeutic diphenylcyclopropenone sensitization with weekly scalp DPC. The sequences come from whole blood, collected in connection with sensitization to the hapten diphenylcyclopropenone (DPC). The source of this sequence is a woman aged 45-65 years with alopecia areata. Some clones in this sample may be carry-over from other donors' samples. The chain joins TRBV9 to TRBJ2-1; 10 bases map to TRBD2. Here the CDR3 reads CASSVLAGAEFYNEQFF. The CDR3 DNA follows: TGTGCCAGCAGCGTCCTAGCGGGAGCAGAATTCTACAATGAGCAGTTCTTC.